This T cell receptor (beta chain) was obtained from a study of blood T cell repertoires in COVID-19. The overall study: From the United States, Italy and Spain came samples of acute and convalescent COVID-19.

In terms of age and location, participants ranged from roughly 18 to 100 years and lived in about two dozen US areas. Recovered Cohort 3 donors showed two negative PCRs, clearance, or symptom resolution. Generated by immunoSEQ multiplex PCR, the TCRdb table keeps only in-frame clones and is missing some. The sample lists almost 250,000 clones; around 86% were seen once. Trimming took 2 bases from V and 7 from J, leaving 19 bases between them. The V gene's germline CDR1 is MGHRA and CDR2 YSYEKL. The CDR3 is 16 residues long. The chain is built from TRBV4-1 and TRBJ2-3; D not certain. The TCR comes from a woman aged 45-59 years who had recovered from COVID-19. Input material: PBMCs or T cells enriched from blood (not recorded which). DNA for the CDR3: TGCGCCAGCAGCCAAAGTCAGGTCCTCGCTGCAAATACGCAGTATTTT. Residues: CASSQSQVLAANTQYF.